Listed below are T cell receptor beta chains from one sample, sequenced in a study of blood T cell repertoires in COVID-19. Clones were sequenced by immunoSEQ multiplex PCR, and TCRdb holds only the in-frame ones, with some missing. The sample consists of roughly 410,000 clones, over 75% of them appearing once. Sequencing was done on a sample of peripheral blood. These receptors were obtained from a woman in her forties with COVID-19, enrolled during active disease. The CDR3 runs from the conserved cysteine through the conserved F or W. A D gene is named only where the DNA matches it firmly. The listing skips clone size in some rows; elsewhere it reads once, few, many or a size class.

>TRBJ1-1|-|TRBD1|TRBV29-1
CSVIRQGGDTEAFF
TGCAGCGTAATCCGACAGGGTGGGGACACTGAAGCTTTCTTT
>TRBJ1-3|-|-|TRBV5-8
CASSYVQQGRNTIYF
TGTGCCAGCAGCTACGTTCAACAGGGTAGAAACACCATATATTTT
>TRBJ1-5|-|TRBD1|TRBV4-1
CASSQGLDREIQGINQPQHF
TGCGCCAGCAGCCAAGGATTGGACAGGGAAATACAGGGGATCAATCAGCCCCAGCATTTT
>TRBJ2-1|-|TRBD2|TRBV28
CASSYTPGLAGASYNEQFF
TGTGCCAGCAGTTATACACCGGGACTAGCGGGGGCCTCCTACAATGAGCAGTTCTTC
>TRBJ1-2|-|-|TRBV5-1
CASSSSRDTYGYTF
TGCGCCAGCAGCTCCTCCCGGGACACCTATGGCTACACCTTC
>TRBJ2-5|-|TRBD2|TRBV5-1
CASSLVLAGGSETQYF
TGCGCCAGCAGCTTGGTTTTAGCGGGAGGGTCGGAGACCCAGTACTTC
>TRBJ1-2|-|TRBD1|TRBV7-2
CASNKGQVYGYTF
TGTGCCAGCAACAAGGGACAGGTCTATGGCTACACCTTC
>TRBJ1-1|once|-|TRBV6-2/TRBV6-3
CASSQWQNTEAFF
TGTGCCAGCAGTCAATGGCAGAACACTGAAGCTTTCTTT
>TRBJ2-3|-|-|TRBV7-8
CASSSRAYTQYF
TGTGCCAGCAGCTCCAGGGCGTATACGCAGTATTTT
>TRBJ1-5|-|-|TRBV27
CASSLTPPGDNQPQHF
TGTGCCAGCAGCCTTACACCCCCGGGGGATAATCAGCCCCAGCATTTT
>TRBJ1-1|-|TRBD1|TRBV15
CATSREDRANEAFF
TGTGCCACCAGCAGAGAAGACAGGGCTAATGAAGCTTTCTTT
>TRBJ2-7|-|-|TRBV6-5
CASRPTGTQGYEQYF
TGTGCCAGCAGACCAACCGGGACACAAGGCTACGAGCAGTACTTC
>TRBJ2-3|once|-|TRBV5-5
CASSLAVSSTDTQYF
TGTGCCAGCAGCTTAGCTGTCTCTAGCACAGATACGCAGTATTTT
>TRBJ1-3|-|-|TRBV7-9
CASSLRDTIYF
TGTGCCAGCAGCTTACGGGACACCATATATTTT
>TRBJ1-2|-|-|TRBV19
CASSISGEGTNYGYTF
TGTGCCAGTAGTATCTCGGGGGAGGGCACCAACTATGGCTACACCTTC
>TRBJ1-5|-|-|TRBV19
CASGVGGVSNQPQHF
TGTGCCAGTGGGGTAGGGGGGGTGAGCAATCAGCCCCAGCATTTT
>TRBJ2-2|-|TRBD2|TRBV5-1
CASSPRAGGPGELFF
TGCGCCAGCAGCCCCAGAGCGGGGGGGCCCGGGGAGCTGTTTTTT
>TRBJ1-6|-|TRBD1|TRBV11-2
CASSSWAGTGDSPLHF
TGTGCCAGCAGCTCCTGGGCTGGGACAGGGGATTCACCCCTCCACTTT
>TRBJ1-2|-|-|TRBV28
CASSIKPTGGYTF
TGTGCCAGCTCGATCAAACCCACAGGGGGCTACACCTTC
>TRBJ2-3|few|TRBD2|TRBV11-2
CASSVAGGITDTQYF
TGTGCCAGCAGCGTAGCGGGGGGAATCACAGATACGCAGTATTTT
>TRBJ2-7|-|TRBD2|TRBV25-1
CASSDRTASGRATYEQYF
TGTGCCAGCAGTGACCGAACGGCTAGCGGGAGGGCCACCTACGAGCAGTACTTC
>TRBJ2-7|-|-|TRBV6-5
CASRRQVLYEQYF
TGTGCCAGCAGGCGTCAGGTCCTGTACGAGCAGTACTTC
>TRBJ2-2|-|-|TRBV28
CASSLGQLITGELFF
TGTGCCAGCAGTTTGGGGCAGTTAATCACCGGGGAGCTGTTTTTT
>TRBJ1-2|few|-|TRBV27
CASSFSPQGVNYGYTF
TGTGCCAGCAGTTTTTCCCCGCAGGGCGTTAACTATGGCTACACCTTC
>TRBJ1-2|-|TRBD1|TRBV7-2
CASSLGTGLGGYTF
TGTGCCAGCAGCTTAGGGACAGGGCTGGGGGGCTACACCTTC
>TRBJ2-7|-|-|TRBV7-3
CASSPSTSYEQYF
TGTGCCAGCAGCCCAAGCACCTCCTACGAGCAGTACTTC
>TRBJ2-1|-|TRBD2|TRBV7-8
CASSLGLAGAPIYNEQFF
TGTGCCAGCAGCTTAGGACTAGCGGGGGCCCCCATATACAATGAGCAGTTCTTC
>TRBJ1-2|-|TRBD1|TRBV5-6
CASSPATGGANYGYTF
TGTGCCAGCAGCCCGGCGACAGGGGGCGCGAACTATGGCTACACCTTC
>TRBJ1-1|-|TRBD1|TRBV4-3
CASSRTGTGFGEAFF
TGCGCCAGCAGCCGGACCGGGACAGGGTTTGGTGAAGCTTTCTTT
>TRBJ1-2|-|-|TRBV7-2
CASSLQQLIYGYTF
TGTGCCAGCAGCTTACAACAGTTGATCTATGGCTACACCTTC
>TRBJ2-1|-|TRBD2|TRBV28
CASSFPVAGGPRDEQFF
TGTGCCAGCAGTTTCCCCGTAGCGGGAGGGCCGAGAGATGAGCAGTTCTTC
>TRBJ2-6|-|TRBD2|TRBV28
CASSLAGGPSGANVLTF
TGTGCCAGCAGTTTAGCGGGAGGGCCGTCGGGGGCCAACGTCCTGACTTTC
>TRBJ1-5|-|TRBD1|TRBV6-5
CASWGQEGNQPQHF
TGTGCCAGCTGGGGACAGGAAGGCAATCAGCCCCAGCATTTT
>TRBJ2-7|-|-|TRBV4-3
CASSPRDAAGAGEQYF
TGCGCCAGCAGCCCCAGGGACGCAGCAGGGGCAGGCGAGCAGTACTTC
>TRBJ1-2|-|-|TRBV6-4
CASSESGRISRGYTF
TGTGCCAGCAGTGAAAGCGGGAGAATAAGTCGTGGCTACACCTTC
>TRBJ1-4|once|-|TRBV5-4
CASSPAGGEKLFF
TGTGCCAGCAGCCCGGCCGGGGGGGAAAAACTGTTTTTT
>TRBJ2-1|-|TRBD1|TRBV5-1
CASSSGFGTGGSNEQFF
TGCGCCAGCAGCTCGGGTTTCGGGACAGGGGGTAGCAATGAGCAGTTCTTC
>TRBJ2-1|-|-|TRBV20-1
CSAIDPKYNEQFF
TGCAGTGCTATTGACCCTAAATACAATGAGCAGTTCTTC
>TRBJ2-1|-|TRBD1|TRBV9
CASSTRTGSFEQFF
TGTGCCAGCAGCACCCGGACAGGGTCATTTGAGCAGTTCTTC
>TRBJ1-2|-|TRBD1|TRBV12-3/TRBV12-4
CASSQGVGGYTF
TGTGCCAGCAGCCAGGGGGTAGGTGGCTACACCTTC
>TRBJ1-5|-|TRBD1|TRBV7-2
CASSPSTGTHSNQPQHF
TGTGCCAGCAGTCCCTCGACAGGGACCCATAGCAATCAGCCCCAGCATTTT
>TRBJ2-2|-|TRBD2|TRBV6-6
CASSYGTSGRTGELFF
TGTGCCAGCAGTTACGGAACTAGCGGGAGAACCGGGGAGCTGTTTTTT
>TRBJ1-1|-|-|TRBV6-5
CASRVNREWNTEAFF
TGTGCCAGCAGGGTAAACAGGGAGTGGAACACTGAAGCTTTCTTT
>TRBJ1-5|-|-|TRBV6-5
CASRAGNSNQPQHF
TGTGCCAGCAGGGCGGGGAACAGCAATCAGCCCCAGCATTTT
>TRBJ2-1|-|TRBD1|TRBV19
CASSAPQGARDEQFF
TGTGCCAGTAGTGCCCCCCAGGGGGCGCGGGATGAGCAGTTCTTC
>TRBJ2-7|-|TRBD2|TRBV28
CASSLLASGTYEQYF
TGTGCCAGCAGTTTACTGGCTAGCGGAACGTACGAGCAGTACTTC
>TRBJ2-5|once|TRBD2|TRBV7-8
CASSLNGRGGETQYF
TGTGCCAGCAGCTTAAACGGGAGGGGAGGAGAGACCCAGTACTTC
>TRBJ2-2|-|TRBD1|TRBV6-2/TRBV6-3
CASSRDRGQGGELFF
TGTGCCAGCAGCCGGGACAGGGGGCAAGGCGGGGAGCTGTTTTTT
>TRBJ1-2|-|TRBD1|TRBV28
CASSGPGQPNYGYTF
TGTGCCAGCAGTGGACCGGGACAGCCTAACTATGGCTACACCTTC
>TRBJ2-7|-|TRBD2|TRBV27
CASSFFAGVVYEQYF
TGTGCCAGCAGTTTCTTCGCGGGGGTCGTATACGAGCAGTACTTC
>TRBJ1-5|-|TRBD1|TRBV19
CASSIPEGAGSNQPQHF
TGTGCCAGTAGTATACCGGAGGGGGCAGGCAGCAATCAGCCCCAGCATTTT
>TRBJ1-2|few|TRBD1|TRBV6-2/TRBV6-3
CASSWDRAFVGSYGYTF
TGTGCCAGCAGTTGGGACAGGGCTTTTGTCGGATCCTATGGCTACACCTTC